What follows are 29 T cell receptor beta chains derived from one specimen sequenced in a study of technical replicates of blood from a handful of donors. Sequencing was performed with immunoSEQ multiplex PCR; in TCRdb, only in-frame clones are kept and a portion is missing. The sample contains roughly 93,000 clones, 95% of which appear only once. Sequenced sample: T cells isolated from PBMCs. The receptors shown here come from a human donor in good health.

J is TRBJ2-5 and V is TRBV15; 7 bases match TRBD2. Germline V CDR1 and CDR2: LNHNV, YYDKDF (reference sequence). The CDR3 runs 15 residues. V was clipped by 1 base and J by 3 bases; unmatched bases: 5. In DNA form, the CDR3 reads TGTGCCACCAGCAGAGGGGTCGGGGGGAAAGAGACCCAGTACTTC. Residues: CATSRGVGGKETQYF. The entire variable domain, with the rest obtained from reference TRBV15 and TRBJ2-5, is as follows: DAMVIQNPRYQVTQFGKPVTLSCSQTLNHNVMYWYQQKSSQAPKLLFHYYDKDFNNEADTPDNFQSRRPNTSFCFLDIRSPGLGDTAMYLCATSRGVGGKETQYFGPGTRLLVL.

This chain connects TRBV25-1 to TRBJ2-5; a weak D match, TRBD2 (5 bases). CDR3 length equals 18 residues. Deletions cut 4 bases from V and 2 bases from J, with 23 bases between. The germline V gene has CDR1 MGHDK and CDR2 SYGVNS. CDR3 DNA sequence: TGTGCCAGCAGTGGGACGGGGTGGTTTTTTGTTGGGCAAGAGACCCAGTACTTC. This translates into CASSGTGWFFVGQETQYF.

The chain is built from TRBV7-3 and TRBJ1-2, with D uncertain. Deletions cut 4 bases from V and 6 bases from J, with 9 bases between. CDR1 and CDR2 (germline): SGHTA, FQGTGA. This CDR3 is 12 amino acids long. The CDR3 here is CASSSSSNGYTF. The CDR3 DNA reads TGTGCCAGCAGCTCGTCCTCTAATGGCTACACCTTC.

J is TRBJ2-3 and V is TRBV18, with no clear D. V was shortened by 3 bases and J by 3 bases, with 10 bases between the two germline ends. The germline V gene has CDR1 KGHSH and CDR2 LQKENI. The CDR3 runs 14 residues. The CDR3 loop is CASSPMMRTDTQYF. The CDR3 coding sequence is TGTGCCAGCTCACCGATGATGAGAACAGATACGCAGTATTTT. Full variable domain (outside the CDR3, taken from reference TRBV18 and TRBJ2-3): NAGVMQNPRHLVRRRGQEARLRCSPMKGHSHVYWYRQLPEEGLKFMVYLQKENIIDESGMPKERFSAEFPKEGPSILRIQQVVRGDSAAYFCASSPMMRTDTQYFGPGTRLTVL.

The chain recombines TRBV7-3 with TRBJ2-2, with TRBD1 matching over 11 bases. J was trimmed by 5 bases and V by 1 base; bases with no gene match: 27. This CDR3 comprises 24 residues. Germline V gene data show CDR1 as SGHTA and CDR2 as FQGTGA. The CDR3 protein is CASSLKLGDLNYYSGTGGTGELFF. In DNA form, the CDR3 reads TGTGCCAGCAGCTTAAAGCTCGGAGATCTAAATTACTACTCCGGGACAGGGGGGACCGGGGAGCTGTTTTTT.

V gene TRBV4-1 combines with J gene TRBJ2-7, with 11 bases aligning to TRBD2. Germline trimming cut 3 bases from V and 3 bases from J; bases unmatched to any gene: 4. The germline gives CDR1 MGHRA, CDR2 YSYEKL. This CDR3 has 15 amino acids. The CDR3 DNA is TGCGCCAGCAGCCACGGGACTAGCGGAAACTACGAGCAGTACTTC. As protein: CASSHGTSGNYEQYF.

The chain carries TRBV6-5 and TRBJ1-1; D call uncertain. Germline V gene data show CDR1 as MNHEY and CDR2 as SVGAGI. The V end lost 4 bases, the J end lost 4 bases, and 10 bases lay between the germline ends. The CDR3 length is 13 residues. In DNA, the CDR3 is TGTGCCAGCAGTTCCGGGGAGGGCACTGAAGCTTTCTTT. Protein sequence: CASSSGEGTEAFF.

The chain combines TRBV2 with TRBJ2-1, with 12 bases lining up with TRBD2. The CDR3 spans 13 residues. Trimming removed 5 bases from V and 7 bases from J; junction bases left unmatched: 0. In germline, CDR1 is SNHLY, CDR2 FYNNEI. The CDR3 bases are TGTGCCAGCAGTACTAGCGGGGGGAATGAGCAGTTCTTC. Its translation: CASSTSGGNEQFF.

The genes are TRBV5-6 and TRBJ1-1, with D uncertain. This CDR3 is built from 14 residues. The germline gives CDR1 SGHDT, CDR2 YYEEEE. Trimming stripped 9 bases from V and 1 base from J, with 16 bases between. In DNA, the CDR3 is TGTGCCACGGAAAGAGCGGACGGGAACACTGAAGCTTTCTTT. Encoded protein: CATERADGNTEAFF.

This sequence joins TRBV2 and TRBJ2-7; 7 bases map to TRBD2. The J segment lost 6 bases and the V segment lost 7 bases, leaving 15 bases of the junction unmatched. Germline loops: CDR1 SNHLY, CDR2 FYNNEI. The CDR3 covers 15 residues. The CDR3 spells CASTQRGGRGSEQYF. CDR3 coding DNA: TGTGCCAGCACCCAGAGGGGCGGGAGAGGGAGCGAGCAGTACTTC.

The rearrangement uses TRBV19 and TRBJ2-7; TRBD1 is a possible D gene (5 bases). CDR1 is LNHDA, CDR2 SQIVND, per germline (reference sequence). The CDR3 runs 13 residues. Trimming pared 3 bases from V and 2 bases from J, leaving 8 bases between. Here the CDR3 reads CASSIPGTYEQYF. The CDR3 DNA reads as TGTGCCAGTAGTATCCCAGGGACCTACGAGCAGTACTTC.

The CDR3 loop is CASSVGDYTDTQYF. The CDR3 DNA reads TGTGCCAGCAGCGTAGGGGACTACACAGATACGCAGTATTTT. This rearrangement joins TRBV9 to TRBJ2-3; TRBD2 matches 7 bases. The CDR3 extends over 14 amino acids. Losses at the gene ends were 0 bases for V and 2 bases for J; bases not matched to a gene: 0. In germline, CDR1 is SGDLS, CDR2 YYNGEE.

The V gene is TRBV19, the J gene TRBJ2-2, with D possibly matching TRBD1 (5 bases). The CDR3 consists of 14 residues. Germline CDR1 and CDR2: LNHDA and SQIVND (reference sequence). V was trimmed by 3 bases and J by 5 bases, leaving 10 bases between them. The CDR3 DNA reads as TGTGCCAGTAGTATTCAGGGAACGACCGGGGAGCTGTTTTTT. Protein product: CASSIQGTTGELFF. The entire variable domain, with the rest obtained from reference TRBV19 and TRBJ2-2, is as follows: DGGITQSPKYLFRKEGQNVTLSCEQNLNHDAMYWYRQDPGQGLRLIYYSQIVNDFQKGDIAEGYSVSREKKESFPLTVTSAQKNPTAFYLCASSIQGTTGELFFGEGSRLTVL.

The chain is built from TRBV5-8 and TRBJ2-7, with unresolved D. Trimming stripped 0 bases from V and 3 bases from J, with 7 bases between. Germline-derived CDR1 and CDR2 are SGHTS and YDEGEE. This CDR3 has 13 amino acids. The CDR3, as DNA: TGTGCCAGCAGCTTGGGGCGGATCTACGAGCAGTACTTC. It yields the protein CASSLGRIYEQYF.

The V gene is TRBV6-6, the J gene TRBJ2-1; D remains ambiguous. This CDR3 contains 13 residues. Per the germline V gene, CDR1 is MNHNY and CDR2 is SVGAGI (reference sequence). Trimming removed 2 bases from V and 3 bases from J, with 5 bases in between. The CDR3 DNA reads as TGTGCCAGCAGTTACACAGACTACAATGAGCAGTTCTTC. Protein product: CASSYTDYNEQFF.

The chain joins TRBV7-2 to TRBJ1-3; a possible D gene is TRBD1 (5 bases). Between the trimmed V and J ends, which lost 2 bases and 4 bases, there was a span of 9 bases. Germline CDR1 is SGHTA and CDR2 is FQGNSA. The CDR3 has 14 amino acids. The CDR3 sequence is CASSLRRGGNTIYF. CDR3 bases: TGTGCCAGCAGCTTACGGCGGGGCGGAAACACCATATATTTT. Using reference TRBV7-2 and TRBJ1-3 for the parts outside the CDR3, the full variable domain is GAGVSQSPSNKVTEKGKDVELRCDPISGHTALYWYRQSLGQGLEFLIYFQGNSAPDKSGLPSDRFSAERTGGSVSTLTIQRTQQEDSAVYLCASSLRRGGNTIYFGEGSWLTVV.

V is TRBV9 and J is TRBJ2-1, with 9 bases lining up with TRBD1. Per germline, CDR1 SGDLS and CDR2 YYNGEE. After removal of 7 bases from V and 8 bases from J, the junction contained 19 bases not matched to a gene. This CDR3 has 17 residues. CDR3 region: CASSPPTGTGSFYEQFF. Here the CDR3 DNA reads TGTGCCAGCTCCCCCCCCACCGGGACAGGGTCATTTTATGAGCAGTTCTTC.

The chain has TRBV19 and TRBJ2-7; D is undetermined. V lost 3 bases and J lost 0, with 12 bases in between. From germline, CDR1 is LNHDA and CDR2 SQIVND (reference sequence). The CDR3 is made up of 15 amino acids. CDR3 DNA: TGTGCCAGTAGTATGTTAGGCGGAGACTCCTACGAGCAGTACTTC. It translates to CASSMLGGDSYEQYF.

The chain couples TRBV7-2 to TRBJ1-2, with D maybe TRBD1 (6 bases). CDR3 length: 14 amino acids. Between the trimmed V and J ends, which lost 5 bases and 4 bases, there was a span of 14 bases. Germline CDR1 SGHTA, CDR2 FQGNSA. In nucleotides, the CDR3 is TGTGCCAGCAGCCCTAACAGACAGGCCTATGGCTACACCTTC. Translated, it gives CASSPNRQAYGYTF.

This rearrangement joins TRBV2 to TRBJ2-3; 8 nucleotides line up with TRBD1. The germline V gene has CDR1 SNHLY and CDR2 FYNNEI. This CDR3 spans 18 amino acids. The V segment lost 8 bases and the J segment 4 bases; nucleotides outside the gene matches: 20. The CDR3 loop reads CASDKTGAGLGGPDTQYF. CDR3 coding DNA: TGTGCCAGCGACAAGACAGGGGCCGGTTTGGGAGGCCCAGATACGCAGTATTTT.

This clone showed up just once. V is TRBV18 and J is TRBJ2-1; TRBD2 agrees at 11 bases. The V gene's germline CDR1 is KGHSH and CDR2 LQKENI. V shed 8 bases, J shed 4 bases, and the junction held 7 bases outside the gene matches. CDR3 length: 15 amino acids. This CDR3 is CASSTGTSGYNEQFF. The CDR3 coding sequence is TGTGCCAGCAGCACCGGGACTAGCGGTTACAATGAGCAGTTCTTC.

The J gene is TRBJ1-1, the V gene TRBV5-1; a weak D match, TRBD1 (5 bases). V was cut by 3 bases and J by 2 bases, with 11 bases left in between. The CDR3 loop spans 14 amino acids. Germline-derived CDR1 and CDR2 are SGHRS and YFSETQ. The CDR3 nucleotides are TGCGCCAGCAGCTGGGGCCCCACCAACACTGAAGCTTTCTTT. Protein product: CASSWGPTNTEAFF.

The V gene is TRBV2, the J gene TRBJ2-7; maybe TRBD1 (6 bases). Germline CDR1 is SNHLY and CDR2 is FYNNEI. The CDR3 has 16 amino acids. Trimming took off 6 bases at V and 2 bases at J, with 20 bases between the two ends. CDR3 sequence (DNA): TGTGCCAGCAGCTCCTATACCGACAGGCGTACCTACGAGCAGTACTTC. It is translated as CASSSYTDRRTYEQYF.

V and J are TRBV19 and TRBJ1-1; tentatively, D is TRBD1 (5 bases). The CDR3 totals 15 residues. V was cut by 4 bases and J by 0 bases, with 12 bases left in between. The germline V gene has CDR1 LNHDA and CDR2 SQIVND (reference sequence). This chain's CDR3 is CASSRTSPMNTEAFF. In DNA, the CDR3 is TGTGCCAGTAGTAGGACAAGCCCAATGAACACTGAAGCTTTCTTT.

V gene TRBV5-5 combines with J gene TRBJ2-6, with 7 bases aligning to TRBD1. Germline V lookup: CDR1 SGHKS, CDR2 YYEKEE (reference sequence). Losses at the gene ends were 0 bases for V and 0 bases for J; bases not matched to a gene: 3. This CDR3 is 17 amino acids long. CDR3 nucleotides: TGTGCCAGCAGCTTGGAGGGACAGAGCTCTGGGGCCAACGTCCTGACTTTC. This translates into CASSLEGQSSGANVLTF.

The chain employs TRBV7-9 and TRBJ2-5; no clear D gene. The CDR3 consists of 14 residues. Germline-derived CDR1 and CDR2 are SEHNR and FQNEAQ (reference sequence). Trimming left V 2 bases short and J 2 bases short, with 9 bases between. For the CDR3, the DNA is TGTGCCAGCAGCTTATCGCCAACTCAAGAGACCCAGTACTTC. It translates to CASSLSPTQETQYF. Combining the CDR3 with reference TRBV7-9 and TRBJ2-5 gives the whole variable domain DTGVSQNPRHKITKRGQNVTFRCDPISEHNRLYWYRQTLGQGPEFLTYFQNEAQLEKSRLLSDRFSAERPKGSFSTLEIQRTEQGDSAMYLCASSLSPTQETQYFGPGTRLLVL.

CDR3 amino acids: CASSQIQRQETQYF. The CDR3 nucleotides are TGCGCCAGCAGCCAAATCCAGCGGCAAGAGACCCAGTACTTC. The chain uses TRBV4-1 and TRBJ2-5; possibly TRBD2 for D (5 bases). V lost 2 bases and J 2 bases, leaving 9 bases between the germline ends. The CDR3 consists of 14 residues. The germline CDR1 and CDR2 sequences are MGHRA and YSYEKL.

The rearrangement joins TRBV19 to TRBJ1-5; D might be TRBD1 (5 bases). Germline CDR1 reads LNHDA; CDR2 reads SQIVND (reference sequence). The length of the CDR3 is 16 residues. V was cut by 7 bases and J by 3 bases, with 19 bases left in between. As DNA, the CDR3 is TGTGCCAGTATCGGCCCCAGACAGAACCTCAATCAGCCCCAGCATTTT. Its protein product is CASIGPRQNLNQPQHF.

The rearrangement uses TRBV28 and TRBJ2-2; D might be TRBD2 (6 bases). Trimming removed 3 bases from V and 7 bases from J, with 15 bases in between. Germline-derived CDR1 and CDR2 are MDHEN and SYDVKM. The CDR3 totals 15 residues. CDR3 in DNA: TGTGCCAGCAGTTTGGTTACTAGCATAGGCGGGGAGCTGTTTTTT. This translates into CASSLVTSIGGELFF.